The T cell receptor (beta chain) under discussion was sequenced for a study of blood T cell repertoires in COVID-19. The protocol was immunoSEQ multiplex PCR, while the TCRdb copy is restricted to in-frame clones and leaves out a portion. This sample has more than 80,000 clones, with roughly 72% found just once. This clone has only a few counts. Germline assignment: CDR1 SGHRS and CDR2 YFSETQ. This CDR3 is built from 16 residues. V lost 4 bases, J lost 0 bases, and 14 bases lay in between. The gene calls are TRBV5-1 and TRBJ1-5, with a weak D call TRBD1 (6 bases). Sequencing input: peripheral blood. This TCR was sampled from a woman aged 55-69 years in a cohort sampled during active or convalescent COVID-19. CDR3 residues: CASSPGTLYSNQPQHF. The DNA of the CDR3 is TGCGCCAGCAGCCCGGGGACACTTTATAGCAATCAGCCCCAGCATTTT.